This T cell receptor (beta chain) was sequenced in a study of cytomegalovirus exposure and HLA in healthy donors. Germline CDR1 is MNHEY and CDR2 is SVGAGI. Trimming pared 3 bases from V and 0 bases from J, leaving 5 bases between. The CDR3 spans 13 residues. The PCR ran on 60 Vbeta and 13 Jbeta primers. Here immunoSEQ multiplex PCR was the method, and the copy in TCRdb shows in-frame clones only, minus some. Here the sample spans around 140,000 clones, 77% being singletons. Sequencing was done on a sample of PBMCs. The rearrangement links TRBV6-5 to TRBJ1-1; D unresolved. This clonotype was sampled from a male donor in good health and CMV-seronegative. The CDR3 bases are TGTGCCAGCAGTTATAAGCTGAACACTGAAGCTTTCTTT. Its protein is CASSYKLNTEAFF.